The 29 T cell receptor beta chains reported below all come from one sample, sequenced in a study of regulatory T cells in long-lasting Graves disease. With iRepertoire HTBI primers and Arm-PCR of CDR3 regions, TCR beta libraries were built. MiXCR was run by TCRdb on the multiplex PCR reads, yielding one entry per CDR3 protein. The sample records 350,000 to 550,000 distinct CDR3 sequences, roughly 15% being singletons. Documented time point: newly diagnosed GD, antithyroid drugs for less than 3 months. Isolated PBMC RNA provided the starting material for the TCR library. This sample was also put to use in a study of T cells in Graves' hyperthyroidism and ophthalmopathy.

Sample: peripheral blood mononuclear cells (PBMCs), taken at new diagnosis, from a patient treated with antithyroid drugs. The receptors here all came from a woman between 18 and 30 years old with Graves disease.

The CDR3 nucleotides are TGTGCCACCAGCAGTAGCGGGAGGGATTCCTACGAGCAGTACTTC. Its translation is CATSSSGRDSYEQYF. This chain connects TRBV15 to TRBJ2-7; 11 bases fit TRBD2. With V trimmed by 3 bases and J by 1 base, 2 bases remained unmatched. The CDR3 contains 15 residues. Germline lookup yields CDR1 LNHNV and CDR2 YYDKDF (reference sequence).

This clonotype was observed a few times. V is TRBV2 and J is TRBJ2-7; D tentatively reads TRBD1 or TRBD2 (6 bases each). Trimming took 9 bases from V and 2 from J, leaving 17 bases between them. This CDR3 is 14 amino acids long. Germline V gene lookup returns CDR1 SNHLY and CDR2 FYNNEI. CDR3 nucleotide sequence: TGTGCCAGTCAAACTAACGGGGGCCCCTACGAGCAGTACTTC. This codes for CASQTNGGPYEQYF. The full variable domain, with the rest looked up from reference TRBV2 and TRBJ2-7, is EPEVTQTPSHQVTQMGQEVILRCVPISNHLYFYWYRQILGQKVEFLVSFYNNEISEKSEIFDDQFSVERPDGSNFTLKIRSTKLEDSAMYFCASQTNGGPYEQYFGPGTRLTVT.

This clonotype appeared a few times. The rearrangement joins TRBV4-1 to TRBJ2-5, with D possibly being TRBD1 or TRBD2 (6 bases each). V was clipped by 0 bases and J by 7 bases, with 15 bases between them. The CDR3 totals 15 residues. CDR1 is MGHRA and CDR2 is YSYEKL in the germline V gene. In nucleotides, the CDR3 is TGCGCCAGCAGCCAAGAACCGGGGGCGGTTTGGACCCAGTACTTC. It codes for CASSQEPGAVWTQYF.

The chain uses TRBV28 and TRBJ2-7; TRBD2 matches 7 bases. Germline values: CDR1 MDHEN, CDR2 SYDVKM. CDR3 length equals 14 residues. The V segment lost 6 bases and the J segment 4 bases; nucleotides outside the gene matches: 9. The CDR3 DNA reads TGTGCCAGCAGCTCGGGCGGGAGCTTGTACGAGCAGTACTTC. It specifies CASSSGGSLYEQYF.

At least ten counts were recorded for this clonotype. The chain recombines TRBV20-1 with TRBJ2-7, with 8 bases fitting TRBD1. V shed 0 bases and J 2 bases; nucleotides not matched to a gene: 3. The CDR3 extends over 14 amino acids. From germline, CDR1 is DFQATT and CDR2 SNEGSKA (reference sequence). CDR3 nucleotide sequence: TGCAGTGCTAGAGACCGGACAGGGCCCTACGAGCAGTACTTC. Its protein product is CSARDRTGPYEQYF.

V and J are TRBV14 and TRBJ2-1; 11 nucleotides match TRBD2. V lost 3 bases, J lost 4 bases, and 8 bases stayed unmatched. Germline lookup yields CDR1 SGHDN and CDR2 FVKESK. The CDR3 sequence is 17 residues long. CDR3 nucleotide sequence: TGTGCCAGCAGCCACCCTGGGACTAGCGGACATTACAATGAGCAGTTCTTC. Its translation: CASSHPGTSGHYNEQFF.

This clonotype was found many times. The gene calls are TRBV12-3 or TRBV12-4 and TRBJ2-3, with TRBD2 matching over 9 bases. The trim removed 6 bases at V and 2 bases at J, leaving 12 bases unmatched. The CDR3 extends over 17 amino acids. CDR3 in amino acids: CASRHTQAGGVTDTQYF. The CDR3 nucleotides read TGTGCCAGCAGACATACCCAAGCGGGAGGTGTCACAGATACGCAGTATTTT.

Here the CDR3 reads CASSVDSALGAYNEQFF. In DNA form, the CDR3 reads TGTGCCAGCAGCGTAGATTCAGCCCTTGGAGCCTACAATGAGCAGTTCTTC. This chain links TRBV9 with TRBJ2-1, with D unresolved. CDR3 length: 17 residues. Per the germline V gene, CDR1 is SGDLS and CDR2 is YYNGEE. V shed 0 bases and J shed 2 bases, with 15 bases lying between them. Based on the CDR3 plus reference TRBV9 and TRBJ2-1, the full variable domain is DSGVTQTPKHLITATGQRVTLRCSPRSGDLSVYWYQQSLDQGLQFLIQYYNGEERAKGNILERFSAQQFPDLHSELNLSSLELGDSALYFCASSVDSALGAYNEQFFGPGTRLTVL.

This sequence joins TRBV4-2 and TRBJ2-3; D remains ambiguous. The CDR3 loop spans 14 amino acids. V lost 0 bases and J lost 0, with 4 bases in between. The germline V gene has CDR1 LGHNA and CDR2 YNFKEQ. The CDR3 loop is CASSQDLSTDTQYF. CDR3 coding DNA: TGTGCCAGCAGCCAAGATTTGAGCACAGATACGCAGTATTTT.

This clonotype was counted a few times. J is TRBJ2-7 and V is TRBV25-1; possibly TRBD1 for D (5 bases). Germline V gene data show CDR1 as MGHDK and CDR2 as SYGVNS. V shed 9 bases and J shed 2 bases, with 11 bases lying between them. This CDR3 has 12 residues. The CDR3 sequence is CASNTGTYEQYF. In DNA form, the CDR3 reads TGTGCCAGTAACACAGGAACCTACGAGCAGTACTTC.

This clonotype was observed a few times. The chain recombines TRBV12-3 or TRBV12-4 with TRBJ2-1; tentative D call: TRBD2 (5 bases). V was cut by 3 bases and J by 13 bases, with 28 bases left in between. The CDR3 runs 17 residues. CDR3 DNA sequence: TGTGCCAGCAGTTTCGGGATTTACCGGTCCACCACCGTGACCCAGTTCTTC. Translation: CASSFGIYRSTTVTQFF.

The genes are TRBV24-1 and TRBJ2-3; D ambiguous. Germline-derived CDR1 and CDR2 are KGHDR and SFDVKD. This CDR3 has 11 amino acids. Trimming cost V 9 bases and J 9 bases, with 12 bases left between them. CDR3 amino acids: CATEQSSTQYF. CDR3 DNA sequence: TGTGCCACCGAGCAAAGCTCCACGCAGTATTTT.

This clonotype was seen ten or more times. CDR3 protein: CASRRSGWVESHNEQFF. CDR3 sequence (DNA): TGTGCCAGCAGACGCAGCGGGTGGGTAGAGAGCCACAATGAGCAGTTCTTC. This chain links TRBV7-8 with TRBJ2-1, with a possible D match to TRBD2 (6 bases). This CDR3 is built from 17 residues. The germline V gene encodes CDR1 SGHVS and CDR2 FQNEAQ. The V gene lost 6 bases and the J gene lost 5 bases, with 23 bases spanning the gap.

A few counts support this clonotype. The chain combines TRBV5-1 with TRBJ2-7, with a tentative D call TRBD2 (6 bases). Trimming cost V 4 bases and J 1 base, with 15 bases left between them. The CDR3 contains 15 residues. Germline assignment: CDR1 SGHRS and CDR2 YFSETQ. As DNA, the CDR3 is TGCGCCAGCAGCCCGGAGGGGTCCCCTTCCTACGAGCAGTACTTC. Translated: CASSPEGSPSYEQYF.

This clonotype was detected ten times or more. The chain links TRBV7-2 to TRBJ2-3; D is undetermined. Germline values: CDR1 SGHTA, CDR2 FQGNSA. This CDR3 comprises 17 residues. V shed 2 bases and J shed 2 bases, with 17 bases lying between them. The CDR3 nucleotides read TGTGCCAGCAGCTTACGGTCGACGAGCTGGGACACAGATACGCAGTATTTT. This sequence encodes CASSLRSTSWDTDTQYF.

The genes are TRBV20-1 and TRBJ1-1; 10 bases match TRBD1. Looked up from germline, CDR1 is DFQATT and CDR2 is SNEGSKA (reference sequence). The ends lost 2 bases at V and 3 bases at J; junction bases unmatched: 6. This CDR3 is 15 amino acids long. The CDR3 DNA reads TGCAGTGCTAGACCGGGACAGGGGTATTACACTGAAGCTTTCTTT. Translated, it gives CSARPGQGYYTEAFF.

The table lists this clonotype with many counts. The genes are TRBV2 and TRBJ2-3, with 8 bases that match TRBD2. The V gene end was trimmed by 3 bases and the J gene end by 3 bases; junction bases not matched to a gene: 2. CDR1 and CDR2 from the germline V gene are SNHLY and FYNNEI. The CDR3 runs 14 residues. The CDR3 sequence is CASSEGLGTDTQYF. The CDR3 bases are TGTGCCAGCAGTGAGGGACTAGGTACAGATACGCAGTATTTT.

This clonotype has a handful of counts. An end of the junction differs from the germline gene, which may be a read error. V is TRBV4-3 and J is TRBJ2-2, with a tentative D call TRBD2 (6 bases). This CDR3 spans 16 amino acids. Germline CDR1 is LGHNA and CDR2 is YSLEER. The CDR3 is CASSQDGGRPSGELFF. The CDR3 region has the DNA TGCGCCAGCAGTCAAGATGGGGGGAGGCCCAGCGGGGAGCTGTTTTTT.

This clonotype was observed many times. CDR3 amino acids: CASSSGQGWNTEAFF. CDR3 DNA sequence: TGTGCCAGCAGTTCAGGACAGGGTTGGAACACTGAAGCTTTCTTT. The chain recombines TRBV28 with TRBJ1-1; TRBD1 matches at 8 bases. The CDR3 extends over 15 amino acids. Germline V CDR1 and CDR2: MDHEN, SYDVKM. Unmatched junction bases numbered 5, after V lost 4 bases and J lost 1 base.

This clonotype was recorded at least ten times. This chain joins TRBV19 and TRBJ2-1; TRBD2 might be the D (6 bases). Germline assignment: CDR1 LNHDA and CDR2 SQIVND (reference sequence). V was pared by 3 bases and J by 5 bases, with 17 bases between. The CDR3 runs to 16 residues. CDR3 protein: CASSMLISGPNNEQFF. The CDR3 DNA reads as TGTGCCAGTAGTATGTTGATTAGCGGACCCAACAATGAGCAGTTCTTC.

This clonotype was found many times. The rearrangement uses TRBV6-1 and TRBJ2-7, with D tentatively TRBD1 (6 bases). Germline-derived CDR1 and CDR2 are MNHNS and SASEGT. The V gene lost 7 bases and the J gene lost 0 bases, with 10 bases spanning the gap. CDR3 size: 13 residues. CDR3 sequence: CASKGGPSYEQYF. The CDR3 DNA is TGTGCCAGCAAAGGGGGTCCCTCCTACGAGCAGTACTTC.

This clonotype was observed a single time. A far larger clone is a single base away, which makes a read error likely. The V call is TRBV11-2, the J call TRBJ1-6; 7 nucleotides align to TRBD1. This CDR3 is 14 amino acids long. Germline assignment: CDR1 SGHAT and CDR2 FQNNGV. CDR3 sequence: CASSAGQYNSPLRF. In DNA form, the CDR3 reads TGTGCCAGCAGCGCGGGACAGTATAATTCACCCCTCCGCTTT.

This clonotype has ten or more counts. The chain recombines TRBV5-1 with TRBJ2-3; 8 bases are a match to TRBD2. J was trimmed by 2 bases and V by 0 bases; bases with no gene match: 5. Germline lookup yields CDR1 SGHRS and CDR2 YFSETQ. The CDR3 extends over 16 amino acids. The DNA of the CDR3 is TGCGCCAGCAGCTTGGTAGTAGCGGGGCCCACAGATACGCAGTATTTT. Protein sequence: CASSLVVAGPTDTQYF.

This clonotype was detected many times. The V call is TRBV28, the J call TRBJ1-5; D is perhaps TRBD1 (6 bases). Trimming cost V 5 bases and J 1 base, with 15 bases left between them. The CDR3 runs 16 residues. CDR1 and CDR2 from the germline V gene are MDHEN and SYDVKM. The CDR3 nucleotides are TGTGCCAGCAGTCCACAGGGAAGAGGGAGCAATCAGCCCCAGCATTTT. It specifies CASSPQGRGSNQPQHF.

This clonotype was counted ten times or more. The rearrangement links TRBV12-3 or TRBV12-4 to TRBJ1-1; D remains unclear. V shed 6 bases and J shed 3 bases, with 14 bases lying between them. The CDR3 spans 14 residues. The CDR3 coding sequence is TGTGCCAGCAGCCAACTCATCGGGGACACTGAAGCTTTCTTT. Translating it yields CASSQLIGDTEAFF.

To note about this clonotype: This could be a read error, since a much larger clone is one nucleotide away. This chain connects TRBV7-2 to TRBJ2-3; 9 bases line up with TRBD2. The ends lost 7 bases at V and 6 bases at J; junction bases unmatched: 11. Germline CDR1 SGHTA, CDR2 FQGNSA. There are 15 residues in the CDR3. The CDR3 sequence: CASKNRREGTDTQYF. The CDR3 DNA reads TGTGCCAGCAAGAATAGGCGGGAGGGTACTGATACGCAGTATTTT.

This clonotype appeared many times. The gene calls are TRBV5-1 and TRBJ2-1; 8 bases agree with TRBD2. The germline CDR1 and CDR2 sequences are SGHRS and YFSETQ. The CDR3 runs to 16 residues. The V segment lost 3 bases and the J segment 5 bases; nucleotides outside the gene matches: 10. CDR3 protein: CASSSGKTSGDNEQFF. The CDR3 region has the DNA TGCGCCAGCAGCTCTGGAAAAACTAGCGGTGACAATGAGCAGTTCTTC.

This clonotype was counted between two and nine times. V usage is TRBV9 and J usage is TRBJ2-1; D possibly uses TRBD1 or TRBD2 (5 bases each). This CDR3 has 15 amino acids. In germline, CDR1 is SGDLS, CDR2 YYNGEE. V lost 0 bases to trimming and J lost 5 bases, with 12 bases between them. The CDR3 DNA sequence: TGTGCCAGCAGCGTAGTGGGGGAGAGGCACAATGAGCAGTTCTTC. Encoded protein: CASSVVGERHNEQFF.

The chain uses TRBV7-8 and TRBJ2-3; D might be TRBD2 (5 bases). Trimming removed 8 bases from V and 0 bases from J, with 21 bases in between. The CDR3 is made up of 17 amino acids. Germline V lookup: CDR1 SGHVS, CDR2 FQNEAQ. This chain's CDR3 is CASSPYLRVSSTDTQYF. CDR3 DNA: TGTGCCAGCTCCCCGTATCTGCGGGTCTCTAGCACAGATACGCAGTATTTT.